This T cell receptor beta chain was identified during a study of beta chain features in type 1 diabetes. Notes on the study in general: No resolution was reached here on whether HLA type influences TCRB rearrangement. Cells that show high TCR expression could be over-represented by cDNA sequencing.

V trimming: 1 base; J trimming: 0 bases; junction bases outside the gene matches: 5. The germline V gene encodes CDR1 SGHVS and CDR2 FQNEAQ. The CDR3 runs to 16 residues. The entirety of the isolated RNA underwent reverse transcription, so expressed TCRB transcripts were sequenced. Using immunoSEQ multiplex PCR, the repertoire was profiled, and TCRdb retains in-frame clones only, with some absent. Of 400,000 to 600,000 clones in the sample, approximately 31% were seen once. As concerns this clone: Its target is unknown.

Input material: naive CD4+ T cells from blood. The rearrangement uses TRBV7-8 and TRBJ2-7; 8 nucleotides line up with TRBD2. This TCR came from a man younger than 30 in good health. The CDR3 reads CASSLGASGFSYEQYF. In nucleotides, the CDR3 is TGTGCCAGCAGCTTAGGTGCTAGCGGGTTCTCCTACGAGCAGTACTTC.